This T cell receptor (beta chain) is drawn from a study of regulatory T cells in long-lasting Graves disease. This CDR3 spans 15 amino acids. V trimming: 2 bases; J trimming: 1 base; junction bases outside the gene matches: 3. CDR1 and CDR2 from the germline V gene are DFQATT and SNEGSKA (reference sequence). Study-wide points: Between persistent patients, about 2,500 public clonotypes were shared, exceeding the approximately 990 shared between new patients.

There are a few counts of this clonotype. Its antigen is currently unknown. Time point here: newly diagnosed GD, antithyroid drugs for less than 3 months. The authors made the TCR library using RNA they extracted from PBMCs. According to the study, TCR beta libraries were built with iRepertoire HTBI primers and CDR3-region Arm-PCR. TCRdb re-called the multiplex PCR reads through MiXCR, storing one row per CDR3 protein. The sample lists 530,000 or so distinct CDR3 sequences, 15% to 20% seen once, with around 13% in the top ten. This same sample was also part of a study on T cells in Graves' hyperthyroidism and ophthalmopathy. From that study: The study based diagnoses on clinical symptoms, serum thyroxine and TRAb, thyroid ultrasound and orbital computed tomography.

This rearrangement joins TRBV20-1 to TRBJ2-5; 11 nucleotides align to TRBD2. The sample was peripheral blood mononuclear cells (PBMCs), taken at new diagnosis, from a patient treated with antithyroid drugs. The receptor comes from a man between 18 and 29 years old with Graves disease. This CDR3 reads CSARPGLAAQETQYF. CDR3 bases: TGCAGTGCTAGACCGGGACTAGCGGCCCAAGAGACCCAGTACTTC.